This section outlines one TCR beta chain sequence together with its context. V lost 4 bases and J lost 8; bases outside the gene matches: 12. Germline V gene sequence: CDR1 SGDLS, CDR2 YYNGEE. This CDR3 has 15 residues. Method: immunoSEQ multiplex PCR; TCRdb's copy keeps in-frame clones and lacks some. This sample has 90,000 to 100,000 clones, with around 84% found just once. This sample was included in a study of blood T cell repertoires in COVID-19. Study overall: Material from acute and convalescent COVID-19 was sourced from the United States, Italy and Spain.

The material sequenced was peripheral blood. This receptor was obtained from a man between 65 and 85 years old with active or convalescent COVID-19. The V call is TRBV9, the J call TRBJ2-1, with 7 bases identical to TRBD2. CDR3 in amino acids: CASSKAGTDIDEQFF. CDR3 DNA sequence: TGTGCCAGCAGCAAAGCGGGGACTGACATTGATGAGCAGTTCTTC. Looking up the rest from reference TRBV9 and TRBJ2-1 gives the full variable domain: DSGVTQTPKHLITATGQRVTLRCSPRSGDLSVYWYQQSLDQGLQFLIQYYNGEERAKGNILERFSAQQFPDLHSELNLSSLELGDSALYFCASSKAGTDIDEQFFGPGTRLTVL.